This T cell receptor beta chain came from a study of brain T cells in children with intractable seizures. Profiling relied on immunoSEQ multiplex PCR, and the TCRdb table lists in-frame clones only, not all of them. In the table there are 95,000 to 120,000 clones, around 94% of which are singletons. At least one anti-epileptic drug was given before surgery. The CDR3 runs 15 residues. The V gene's germline CDR1 is SGHNT and CDR2 YYREEE (reference sequence). Trimming removed 1 base from V and 4 bases from J, with 14 bases in between. V and J are TRBV5-4 and TRBJ1-1; weak D call: TRBD1 (6 bases). This TCR was sampled from a boy under two years old with hemimegalencephaly and intractable seizures. Source: peripheral blood, taken at surgery. The CDR3: CASSLSLGRGTEAFF. The CDR3 nucleotides read TGTGCCAGCAGCTTGTCCCTAGGCAGGGGCACTGAAGCTTTCTTT.